One and the same sample provided the 2 T cell receptor beta chains below, sequenced in a study of blood T cell repertoires in COVID-19. Repertoires were generated with immunoSEQ multiplex PCR, while TCRdb's copy carries only in-frame clones and drops some. The sample shows around 250,000 clones, about 88% of them seen only once. The sample consisted of PBMCs or T cells enriched from blood (not recorded which). These receptors came from a woman between 50 and 59 years old who had been exposed to COVID-19.

V usage is TRBV18 and J usage is TRBJ1-2, with 10 nucleotides matching TRBD1. CDR3 length: 15 amino acids. Trimming cost V 2 bases and J 8 bases; bases outside gene matches: 8. Germline V gene sequence: CDR1 KGHSH, CDR2 LQKENI. As DNA, the CDR3 is TGTGCCAGCTCACCAAACAGACAGGGGGCGGGAGGCTACACCTTC. Amino acid sequence: CASSPNRQGAGGYTF.

The chain carries TRBV11-2 and TRBJ1-4; D unresolved. In germline, CDR1 is SGHAT, CDR2 FQNNGV. This CDR3 is 17 amino acids long. The germline V and J ends were trimmed by 1 base and 3 bases, with 15 bases remaining between them. The CDR3 loop is CASSLGRSPAPNEKLFF. CDR3 bases: TGTGCCAGCAGCTTAGGACGGAGCCCGGCTCCTAATGAAAAACTGTTTTTT.